One and the same sample provided the 11 T cell receptor beta chains below, sequenced in a study of cytomegalovirus exposure and HLA in healthy donors. It was with 60 Vbeta and 13 Jbeta primers that the PCR ran. Clones were sequenced by immunoSEQ multiplex PCR, and TCRdb holds only the in-frame ones, with some missing. The sample includes 90,000 or so clones, around four fifths of them seen just once. The sequencing input was PBMCs. The receptors were sampled from a male donor in good health and CMV-seropositive.

V is TRBV5-1 and J is TRBJ2-7; TRBD2 matches 9 bases. The V gene end was trimmed by 2 bases and the J gene end by 3 bases; junction bases not matched to a gene: 9. CDR3 length: 16 residues. Looked up from germline, CDR1 is SGHRS and CDR2 is YFSETQ. The CDR3 sequence: CASSFMSSGTLYEQYF. CDR3 in DNA: TGCGCCAGCAGCTTCATGTCTAGCGGGACCCTCTACGAGCAGTACTTC. Looking up the rest from reference TRBV5-1 and TRBJ2-7 gives the full variable domain: KAGVTQTPRYLIKTRGQQVTLSCSPISGHRSVSWYQQTPGQGLQFLFEYFSETQRNKGNFPGRFSGRQFSNSRSEMNVSTLELGDSALYLCASSFMSSGTLYEQYFGPGTRLTVT.

The chain joins TRBV28 to TRBJ2-1; tentative D call: TRBD2 (7 bases). The CDR3 is 18 amino acids. V lost 4 bases to trimming and J lost 6 bases, with 25 bases between them. Germline loops: CDR1 MDHEN, CDR2 SYDVKM. This CDR3 is CASSYPGAGASGFNEQFF. CDR3 DNA sequence: TGTGCCAGCAGTTACCCGGGGGCGGGGGCCTCTGGTTTCAATGAGCAGTTCTTC. Full variable domain (missing parts from reference TRBV28 and TRBJ2-1): DVKVTQSSRYLVKRTGEKVFLECVQDMDHENMFWYRQDPGLGLRLIYFSYDVKMKEKGDIPEGYSVSREKKERFSLILESASTNQTSMYLCASSYPGAGASGFNEQFFGPGTRLTVL.

The gene calls are TRBV9 and TRBJ1-2, with 8 bases identical to TRBD1. Trimming cost V 0 bases and J 4 bases; bases outside gene matches: 8. Germline values: CDR1 SGDLS, CDR2 YYNGEE. The CDR3 runs to 16 residues. The CDR3: CASSVVGAGGSYGYTF. In DNA, the CDR3 is TGTGCCAGCAGCGTAGTCGGGGCAGGGGGCAGCTATGGCTACACCTTC.

The gene calls are TRBV6-5 and TRBJ2-5; D is possibly TRBD2 (5 bases). With the DNA end fitting TRBJ2-7 better, the J assignment may be wrong. Looked up from germline, CDR1 is MNHEY and CDR2 is SVGAGI. The CDR3 contains 13 residues. CDR3 protein: CASSYSRVYEQYF. As DNA, the CDR3 is TGTGCCAGCAGTTACTCGAGGGTTTACGAGCAGTACTTC.

This chain links TRBV19 with TRBJ1-5; 10 nucleotides align to TRBD1. V lost 10 bases to trimming and J lost 2 bases; unmatched junction nucleotides: 5. The CDR3 has 14 amino acids. Germline values: CDR1 LNHDA, CDR2 SQIVND (reference sequence). CDR3 loop: CATQTGGGNQPQHF. CDR3 coding DNA: TGTGCCACACAGACAGGGGGCGGCAATCAGCCCCAGCATTTT.

This clone showed up just a few times. The chain joins TRBV6-5 to TRBJ2-5; a weak D match, TRBD2 (5 bases). CDR1 and CDR2 from the germline V gene are MNHEY and SVGAGI. The V end was cut by 6 bases, the J end by 5 bases, with 19 bases between. The CDR3 is 15 residues long. Here the CDR3 reads CASRIDWRPGETQYF. CDR3 DNA: TGTGCCAGCAGGATTGACTGGAGGCCTGGGGAGACCCAGTACTTC.

This chain joins TRBV27 and TRBJ1-1; TRBD1 matches at 7 bases. Trimming removed 6 bases from V and 6 bases from J; junction bases left unmatched: 4. The V gene's germline CDR1 is MNHEY and CDR2 SMNVEV (reference sequence). The CDR3 sequence is 12 residues long. CDR3 coding DNA: TGTGCCAGCAGAAAGACAGGGTCTGAAGCTTTCTTT. Translating it yields CASRKTGSEAFF.

The chain recombines TRBV7-2 with TRBJ1-6, with a possible D match to TRBD1 (5 bases). Looked up from germline, CDR1 is SGHTA and CDR2 is FQGNSA. V was trimmed by 1 base and J by 10 bases, leaving 14 bases between them. This CDR3 comprises 15 residues. The CDR3 nucleotides are TGTGCCAGCAGCTTAGTTGGCAGGGTTAAATCACCCCTCCACTTT. Translated, it gives CASSLVGRVKSPLHF.

This chain connects TRBV7-2 to TRBJ2-1; TRBD2 aligns across 7 bases. Germline V gene lookup returns CDR1 SGHTA and CDR2 FQGNSA. There are 15 residues in the CDR3. V was pared by 5 bases and J by 3 bases, with 7 bases of the junction left unmatched. The CDR3 coding sequence is TGTGCCAGCAGCCCCCAGCGGGATCTCTACAATGAGCAGTTCTTC. Protein product: CASSPQRDLYNEQFF.

The chain carries TRBV6-1 and TRBJ2-7; D is unclear. Germline CDR1 MNHNS, CDR2 SASEGT. The CDR3 extends over 15 amino acids. V was trimmed by 3 bases and J by 0 bases, leaving 12 bases between them. CDR3 nucleotide sequence: TGTGCCAGCAGTGATTCAGGTACGAGCTCCTACGAGCAGTACTTC. Encoded protein: CASSDSGTSSYEQYF.

V usage is TRBV29-1 and J usage is TRBJ2-1, with 7 bases identical to TRBD2. In germline, CDR1 is SQVTM, CDR2 ANQGSEA. CDR3 length equals 13 residues. Unmatched junction bases numbered 10, after V lost 7 bases and J lost 7 bases. The CDR3 DNA reads TGCAGCGGGAGGAGGGAGGGTTGGAATGAGCAGTTCTTC. Protein product: CSGRREGWNEQFF.